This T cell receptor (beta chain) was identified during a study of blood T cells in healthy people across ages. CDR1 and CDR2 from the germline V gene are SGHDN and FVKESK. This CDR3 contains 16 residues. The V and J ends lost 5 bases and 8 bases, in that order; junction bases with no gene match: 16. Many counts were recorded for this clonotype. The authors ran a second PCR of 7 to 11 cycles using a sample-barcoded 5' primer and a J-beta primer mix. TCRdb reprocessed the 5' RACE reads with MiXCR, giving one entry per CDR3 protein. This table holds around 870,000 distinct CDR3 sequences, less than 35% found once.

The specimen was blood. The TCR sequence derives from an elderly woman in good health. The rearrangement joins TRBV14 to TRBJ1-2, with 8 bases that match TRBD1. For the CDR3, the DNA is TGTGCCAGCAGCAACACACCTCCCGGGACAGGATACGGCTACACCTTC. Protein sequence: CASSNTPPGTGYGYTF.